These 29 T cell receptor beta chains were sequenced from one sample in a study of T cell responses to AZD1222 COVID-19 vaccine. The method was immunoSEQ multiplex PCR; TCRdb's version includes in-frame clones alone and lacks a portion of them. The sample shows over 95,000 clones, about 91% of them seen only once. The specimen comprised peripheral blood, sampled 28 days after the second AZD1222 dose. These receptors were taken from an adult who received the AZD1222 COVID-19 vaccine.

About this clone: Other DNA variants within this sample encode the same CDR3. The chain joins TRBV7-2 to TRBJ2-7; D may be TRBD1 or TRBD2 (6 bases each). This CDR3 region has 14 residues. CDR1 SGHTA and CDR2 FQGNSA come from the germline V gene. V shed 3 bases and J shed 3 bases, with 12 bases lying between them. In nucleotides, the CDR3 is TGTGCCAGCAGCTTCGGAGGGGGTGGCTACGAGCAGTACTTC. The encoded protein is CASSFGGGGYEQYF.

The chain links TRBV7-9 to TRBJ1-2, with D hard to call. From germline, CDR1 is SEHNR and CDR2 FQNEAQ (reference sequence). The CDR3 totals 13 residues. Trimming stripped 2 bases from V and 6 bases from J, with 10 bases between. This chain's CDR3 is CASSLLHGDGYTF. In nucleotides, the CDR3 is TGTGCCAGCAGCTTACTGCACGGTGATGGCTACACCTTC.

This clone appeared a single time. The rearrangement uses TRBV10-3 and TRBJ2-7; 8 nucleotides match TRBD1. Germline-derived CDR1 and CDR2 are ENHRY and SYGVKD. The J segment lost 4 bases and the V segment lost 4 bases, leaving 6 bases of the junction unmatched. This CDR3 has 14 residues. The CDR3 DNA sequence: TGTGCCATCAGTGGATGGGACAGGACATACGAGCAGTACTTC. It translates to CAISGWDRTYEQYF.

The chain employs TRBV19 and TRBJ2-4, with D maybe TRBD1 (5 bases). This CDR3 has 15 residues. Germline V gives CDR1 LNHDA, CDR2 SQIVND (reference sequence). V lost 1 base and J 8 bases, leaving 15 bases between the germline ends. CDR3 sequence reads: CASSIGWAGSYIQYF. For the CDR3, the DNA is TGTGCCAGTAGTATAGGATGGGCAGGGTCTTACATTCAGTACTTC.

The CDR3 region is CASSQGQGSEAFF. The CDR3 DNA sequence: TGTGCCAGCAGCCAAGGACAGGGATCCGAAGCTTTCTTT. This rearrangement joins TRBV3-1 (or the pseudogene TRBV3-2) to TRBJ1-1; 7 bases are a match to TRBD1. The CDR3 contains 13 residues. CDR1 and CDR2 from the germline V gene are LGHDT and YNNKEL (reference sequence). V lost 1 base and J lost 8; bases outside the gene matches: 4.

The genes are TRBV4-2 and TRBJ1-2; no reliable D call. Trimming removed 0 bases from V and 2 bases from J, with 10 bases in between. Germline-derived CDR1 and CDR2 are LGHNA and YNFKEQ. The CDR3 covers 15 residues. Written as DNA, the CDR3 is TGTGCCAGCAGCCAAGAATCGGCCAAGAACTATGGCTACACCTTC. Amino acids: CASSQESAKNYGYTF.

The chain combines TRBV4-2 with TRBJ2-5; D may be TRBD2 (6 bases). Trimming shortened V by 0 bases and J by 4 bases, and 18 bases separated the two germline ends. CDR1 and CDR2 (germline): LGHNA, YNFKEQ. CDR3 length: 17 amino acids. DNA for the CDR3: TGTGCCAGCAGCCAAGATCTCGGCGGGGCCCTGGGAGAGACCCAGTACTTC. It codes for CASSQDLGGALGETQYF.

The CDR3 is CASSPAGTSGDQETQYF. For the CDR3, the DNA is TGTGCCAGCTCACCCGCGGGGACTAGCGGGGACCAAGAGACCCAGTACTTC. The chain is built from TRBV18 and TRBJ2-5, with 13 bases fitting TRBD2. This CDR3 is built from 17 residues. With 3 bases clipped from V and 0 bases from J, the junction kept 4 bases outside the gene matches. In germline, CDR1 is KGHSH, CDR2 LQKENI.

The chain carries TRBV28 and TRBJ1-1, with 8 bases identical to TRBD1. This CDR3 region has 15 residues. The trim removed 4 bases at V and 2 bases at J, leaving 6 bases unmatched. CDR1 and CDR2 from the germline V gene are MDHEN and SYDVKM. In DNA, the CDR3 is TGTGCCAGCAGTTCAATTGGACAGGGAAACACTGAAGCTTTCTTT. It yields the protein CASSSIGQGNTEAFF.

This chain links TRBV7-2 with TRBJ1-2; 8 bases are a match to TRBD1. This CDR3 is 13 amino acids long. Germline trimming cut 5 bases from V and 8 bases from J; bases unmatched to any gene: 7. Germline CDR1 and CDR2: SGHTA and FQGNSA. CDR3 loop: CASSDGQGYGYTF. DNA of the CDR3: TGTGCCAGCAGCGACGGACAGGGCTACGGCTACACCTTC.

This clone has a handful of counts. The V call is TRBV4-1, the J call TRBJ1-1, with D perhaps matching TRBD1 (6 bases). The V gene lost 3 bases and the J gene lost 2 bases, with 13 bases spanning the gap. The CDR3 is 15 residues long. The germline CDR1 and CDR2 sequences are MGHRA and YSYEKL. CDR3 sequence (DNA): TGCGCCAGCAGCCAGGGTCAGGGGACCAACACTGAAGCTTTCTTT. Its protein is CASSQGQGTNTEAFF.

V and J are TRBV4-2 and TRBJ1-5; D unresolved. The germline V and J ends were trimmed by 3 bases and 5 bases, with 8 bases remaining between them. Germline CDR1 and CDR2: LGHNA and YNFKEQ. The CDR3 spans 13 residues. The CDR3 region has the DNA TGTGCCAGCAGCCAGTTCCGGGATCAGCCCCAGCATTTT. This encodes CASSQFRDQPQHF.

V is TRBV7-2 and J is TRBJ2-2; 7 bases are shared with TRBD1. This CDR3 region has 15 residues. Per the germline V gene, CDR1 is SGHTA and CDR2 is FQGNSA. V shed 8 bases, J shed 0 bases, and the junction held 6 bases outside the gene matches. DNA for the CDR3: TGTGCCAGCCCACCGGGACAGTCGAACACCGGGGAGCTGTTTTTT. Translating it yields CASPPGQSNTGELFF.

The chain combines TRBV10-1 with TRBJ1-1, with 10 bases matching TRBD1. V gave up 4 bases and J gave up 1 base; unmatched junction bases: 6. Germline loops: CDR1 WNHNN, CDR2 SYGVQD (reference sequence). The CDR3 has 16 amino acids. The CDR3 is CASSAVTGGENTEAFF. In nucleotides, the CDR3 is TGCGCCAGCAGTGCAGTGACAGGGGGCGAGAACACTGAAGCTTTCTTT.

J is TRBJ2-5 and V is TRBV6-5, with D perhaps matching TRBD1 (6 bases). Trimming pared 4 bases from V and 3 bases from J, leaving 12 bases between. CDR3 size: 14 residues. The germline gives CDR1 MNHEY, CDR2 SVGAGI. The CDR3 DNA reads TGTGCCAGCAGTTCGGGACACTCCGAAGAGACCCAGTACTTC. Translated, it gives CASSSGHSEETQYF.

This chain joins TRBV10-3 and TRBJ1-5; 7 bases line up with TRBD1. In germline, CDR1 is ENHRY, CDR2 SYGVKD. The CDR3 runs to 13 residues. Germline trimming cut 4 bases from V and 4 bases from J; bases unmatched to any gene: 1. DNA for the CDR3: TGTGCCATCAGTGCGGGACAGAATCAGCCCCAGCATTTT. This encodes CAISAGQNQPQHF.

This chain links TRBV15 with TRBJ2-7, with D possibly being TRBD2 (5 bases). This CDR3 has 14 amino acids. CDR1 is LNHNV, CDR2 YYDKDF, per germline (reference sequence). The V end lost 5 bases, the J end lost 7 bases, and 18 bases lay between the germline ends. This CDR3 is CATSARDGVPEQYF. CDR3 DNA sequence: TGTGCCACCAGCGCCCGCGACGGGGTCCCTGAGCAGTACTTC.

This chain joins TRBV28 and TRBJ2-5, with D tentatively TRBD2 (5 bases). V was cut by 8 bases and J by 5 bases, with 12 bases left in between. Germline V lookup: CDR1 MDHEN, CDR2 SYDVKM. The CDR3 consists of 12 residues. CDR3 protein: CASSAWRETQYF. DNA of the CDR3: TGTGCCAGCTCCGCCTGGAGGGAGACCCAGTACTTC.

This chain connects TRBV5-4 to TRBJ1-5, with D unresolved. This CDR3 has 14 amino acids. Germline V gene lookup returns CDR1 SGHNT and CDR2 YYREEE (reference sequence). The germline V and J ends were trimmed by 0 bases and 7 bases, with 11 bases remaining between them. This CDR3 is CASSLGGEGQPQHF. The DNA of the CDR3 is TGTGCCAGCAGCTTGGGCGGGGAGGGCCAGCCCCAGCATTTT.

The chain carries TRBV6-1 and TRBJ1-2, with 10 bases identical to TRBD1. The CDR3 spans 15 residues. Germline CDR1 is MNHNS and CDR2 is SASEGT. Losses at the gene ends were 1 base for V and 5 bases for J; bases not matched to a gene: 4. CDR3 amino acids: CASSEVGTGDYGYTF. In DNA form, the CDR3 reads TGTGCCAGCAGTGAAGTTGGGACAGGGGATTATGGCTACACCTTC.

The chain joins TRBV10-3 to TRBJ2-6; D is unclear. V shed 3 bases and J shed 2 bases, with 5 bases lying between them. This CDR3 has 14 amino acids. Germline V gene data show CDR1 as ENHRY and CDR2 as SYGVKD. Here the CDR3 reads CAISEDAGANVLTF. The DNA for the CDR3 is TGTGCCATCAGTGAAGACGCTGGGGCCAACGTCCTGACTTTC.

The chain has TRBV19 and TRBJ1-5, with D perhaps TRBD1 (5 bases). This CDR3 spans 17 amino acids. With 3 bases removed from V and 3 bases from J, the gap between germline ends came to 18 bases. Germline values: CDR1 LNHDA, CDR2 SQIVND (reference sequence). CDR3 residues: CASSMGEQASYNQPQHF. The CDR3 bases are TGTGCCAGTAGTATGGGGGAACAGGCGTCATACAATCAGCCCCAGCATTTT.

The chain employs TRBV10-3 and TRBJ2-7, with 8 bases lining up with TRBD1. The CDR3 has 14 amino acids. V dropped 6 bases and J dropped 3; count of bases not matched to a gene: 7. CDR1 and CDR2 from the germline V gene are ENHRY and SYGVKD. The CDR3 region is CAISQGATLYEQYF. In DNA, the CDR3 is TGTGCCATCAGCCAGGGGGCGACGCTCTACGAGCAGTACTTC.

The chain recombines TRBV11-2 with TRBJ2-5; no clear D gene. The CDR3 is made up of 15 amino acids. Germline values: CDR1 SGHAT, CDR2 FQNNGV. V lost 5 bases to trimming and J lost 7 bases, with 20 bases between them. CDR3 in amino acids: CASSAGRIERRTQYF. The CDR3 coding sequence is TGTGCCAGCAGCGCAGGACGGATCGAAAGAAGGACCCAGTACTTC.

The chain joins TRBV20-1 to TRBJ1-2; a possible D gene is TRBD1 (5 bases). V lost 3 bases and J 4 bases, leaving 9 bases between the germline ends. Germline CDR1 is DFQATT and CDR2 is SNEGSKA (reference sequence). The CDR3 is 12 residues long. Here the CDR3 reads CSASQDTYGYTF. CDR3 nucleotides: TGCAGTGCTAGTCAGGACACCTATGGCTACACCTTC.

The CDR3 here is CASSQRQGARLVDTEAFF. The CDR3 bases are TGTGCCAGCAGCCAACGACAGGGGGCTCGTTTAGTTGACACTGAAGCTTTCTTT. The chain uses TRBV11-2 and TRBJ1-1; 10 positions match TRBD1. Germline CDR1 is SGHAT and CDR2 is FQNNGV. Trimming removed 5 bases from V and 3 bases from J; junction bases left unmatched: 15. This CDR3 has 18 residues.

The chain has TRBV6-1 and TRBJ1-3; no definite D call. V lost 1 base and J 4 bases, leaving 5 bases between the germline ends. The CDR3 is 13 amino acids. Germline loops: CDR1 MNHNS, CDR2 SASEGT. The CDR3 protein is CASSEGDGNTIYF. The CDR3 coding sequence is TGTGCCAGCAGTGAAGGCGACGGAAACACCATATATTTT.

This sequence joins TRBV12-5 and TRBJ1-5, with 10 bases identical to TRBD1. The CDR3 is 13 residues long. Germline CDR1 is LGHNT and CDR2 is FRNRAP. With V trimmed by 11 bases and J by 5 bases, 6 bases remained unmatched. CDR3 sequence (DNA): TGTGCTGTTGGGGGGACAGGGGATCAGCCCCAGCATTTT. It codes for CAVGGTGDQPQHF.

The chain recombines TRBV2 with TRBJ2-3; no clear D gene. V shed 6 bases and J shed 4 bases, with 11 bases lying between them. The CDR3 runs 13 residues. CDR1 SNHLY and CDR2 FYNNEI come from the germline V gene. The DNA for the CDR3 is TGTGCCAGCAGAGGATGGCCCTCAGATACGCAGTATTTT. Its translation is CASRGWPSDTQYF.